Presented here are 8 T cell receptor beta chains from one specimen sequenced in a study of T cell changes during pregnancy in multiple sclerosis. Clones were read by immunoSEQ multiplex PCR, and TCRdb kept only the in-frame ones, dropping some. The profile shows fewer than 45,000 clones, roughly 91% of them singletons. This specimen was CD8+ T cells from peripheral blood mononuclear cells, taken in the first trimester of pregnancy. The receptors originated from a female donor with multiple sclerosis, enrolled in a pregnancy study.

The rearrangement links TRBV2 to TRBJ2-7; 9 nucleotides agree with TRBD1. This CDR3 comprises 14 residues. The V gene's germline CDR1 is SNHLY and CDR2 FYNNEI. The J segment lost 5 bases and the V segment lost 4 bases, leaving 6 bases of the junction unmatched. CDR3 residues: CASSGVDRGHEQYF. For the CDR3, the DNA is TGTGCCAGCAGTGGAGTGGACAGGGGCCACGAGCAGTACTTC.

The chain combines TRBV5-1 with TRBJ2-7; 8 positions agree with TRBD2. V gave up 4 bases and J gave up 0 bases; unmatched junction bases: 6. The V gene's germline CDR1 is SGHRS and CDR2 YFSETQ. The CDR3 runs 15 residues. CDR3 bases: TGCGCCAGCAGCACCACTAGCGGCAGCTCCTACGAGCAGTACTTC. This sequence encodes CASSTTSGSSYEQYF.

The chain couples TRBV25-1 to TRBJ1-2; weak D call: TRBD1 (6 bases). V lost 4 bases, J lost 4 bases, and 22 bases lay in between. CDR3 size: 17 residues. Germline CDR1 and CDR2: MGHDK and SYGVNS. CDR3 region: CASSVGDWTEKSYGYTF. CDR3 sequence (DNA): TGTGCCAGCAGTGTGGGTGACTGGACAGAGAAGTCCTATGGCTACACCTTC.

The chain joins TRBV7-2 to TRBJ2-7, with 9 bases that match TRBD1. The germline V gene encodes CDR1 SGHTA and CDR2 FQGNSA. The CDR3 has 14 amino acids. The V and J ends lost 5 bases and 6 bases, in that order; junction bases with no gene match: 8. The CDR3 loop reads CASSPGTGPIEQYF. The CDR3 DNA follows: TGTGCCAGCAGCCCCGGGACAGGGCCCATCGAGCAGTACTTC. The full variable domain, completed using reference TRBV7-2 and TRBJ2-7, is GAGVSQSPSNKVTEKGKDVELRCDPISGHTALYWYRQSLGQGLEFLIYFQGNSAPDKSGLPSDRFSAERTGGSVSTLTIQRTQQEDSAVYLCASSPGTGPIEQYFGPGTRLTVT.

V usage is TRBV27 and J usage is TRBJ1-1, with D uncertain. Trimming removed 6 bases at V and 0 bases at J, with 14 bases between. Germline CDR1 reads MNHEY; CDR2 reads SMNVEV (reference sequence). This CDR3 contains 15 residues. The CDR3 bases are TGTGCCAGCAGCGCCTCGACAAGGATGAACACTGAAGCTTTCTTT. Translation gives CASSASTRMNTEAFF.

This chain links TRBV11-2 with TRBJ2-7, with D tentatively TRBD1 (5 bases). The CDR3 is 15 residues long. Trimming pared 3 bases from V and 5 bases from J, leaving 17 bases between. CDR1 and CDR2 from the germline V gene are SGHAT and FQNNGV. The CDR3 here is CASSLEQVPSDEQYF. In DNA form, the CDR3 reads TGTGCCAGCAGCTTGGAACAGGTTCCGTCGGACGAGCAGTACTTC.

The chain employs TRBV6-5 and TRBJ2-7; 9 nucleotides align to TRBD1. From germline, CDR1 is MNHEY and CDR2 SVGAGI. V gave up 0 bases and J gave up 7 bases; unmatched junction bases: 7. This CDR3 contains 15 residues. The CDR3 coding sequence is TGTGCCAGCAGTTACTCAACGACAGGGGGTGGTGAGCAGTACTTC. As protein: CASSYSTTGGGEQYF.

This chain joins TRBV10-2 and TRBJ2-1; D perhaps matches TRBD1 (6 bases). Per germline, CDR1 WSHSY and CDR2 SAAADI. V lost 5 bases to trimming and J lost 10 bases, with 24 bases between them. This CDR3 comprises 16 residues. CDR3 coding DNA: TGCGCCAGCAGTTCCCGTCGGGCCACAGGGCTGGTGGAGCAGTTCTTC. Translated, it gives CASSSRRATGLVEQFF.